These T cell receptor beta chains were read from a single sample in a study of shared clonotypes between healthy human individuals. Profiled with immunoSEQ multiplex PCR; TCRdb holds only in-frame clones, not every one. The data show some 690,000 clones, roughly 87% seen once. Sequenced: memory CD8+ T cells from PBMCs. These receptors all stem from a man younger than 30 in good health. Some clones in this sample may be carry-over from other donors' samples. The CDR3 runs from the conserved cysteine through the conserved F or W. Fields, in order: clone size, D gene, J gene, V gene, CDR3 protein, CDR3 DNA. The D gene is left open where the match is weak. Clone size is shown for a subset of rows, as once, few, many or a class of expanded clone.

NA | TRBD2 | TRBJ2-3 | TRBV27 | CASSIGTRDTDTQYF | TGTGCCAGCAGTATAGGGACTAGAGACACAGATACGCAGTATTTT
NA | TRBD1 | TRBJ1-2 | TRBV27 | CASSFTSGDSLGYTF | TGTGCCAGCAGTTTCACCTCCGGGGACAGCCTTGGCTACACCTTC
NA | NA | TRBJ2-3 | TRBV10-3 | CAISESLGLSADTQYF | TGTGCCATCAGTGAGTCGCTGGGATTGTCTGCAGATACGCAGTATTTT
NA | NA | TRBJ2-2 | TRBV25-1 | CASSGPRRGGTGELFF | TGTGCCAGCAGCGGGCCGCGGCGAGGTGGCACCGGGGAGCTGTTTTTT
NA | NA | TRBJ1-4 | TRBV27 | CASSLFPGATNEKLFF | TGTGCCAGCAGTTTATTCCCGGGGGCAACTAATGAAAAACTGTTTTTT
NA | NA | TRBJ2-7 | TRBV27 | CASSLYSEAVLPQQYF | TGTGCCAGCAGTTTATATTCGGAGGCGGTCCTCCCACAGCAGTACTTC
NA | NA | TRBJ1-5 | TRBV28 | CASSPPWVNQPQHF | TGTGCCAGCAGTCCGCCATGGGTCAATCAGCCCCAGCATTTT
NA | NA | TRBJ1-2 | TRBV19 | CASSIYGQNYGYTF | TGTGCCAGTAGTATTTATGGTCAAAACTATGGCTACACCTTC
NA | NA | TRBJ2-1 | TRBV9 | CASSPSYNEQFF | TGTGCCAGCAGCCCGTCCTACAATGAGCAGTTCTTC
NA | NA | TRBJ2-5 | TRBV7-5 | CASSPRTPEETQYF | TGTGCCAGCAGCCCAAGGACACCCGAAGAGACCCAGTACTTC
NA | NA | TRBJ1-1 | TRBV10-3 | CAAQGLRVNTEAFF | TGTGCCGCCCAGGGGTTGAGGGTGAACACTGAAGCTTTCTTT
many | NA | TRBJ2-2 | TRBV28 | CASSLKTGELFF | TGTGCCAGCAGTTTAAAGACCGGGGAGCTGTTTTTT
once | NA | TRBJ2-7 | TRBV28 | CASSLNDGWYEQYF | TGTGCCAGCAGTTTAAATGACGGATGGTACGAGCAGTACTTC
NA | NA | TRBJ2-7 | TRBV21-1 | CASTDWDSSYEQYF | TGTGCCAGCACCGATTGGGACAGTAGCTACGAGCAGTACTTC
NA | TRBD1 | TRBJ2-1 | TRBV6-5 | CASSLTGVPYNEQFF | TGTGCCAGCAGCCTCACAGGGGTCCCCTACAATGAGCAGTTCTTC
NA | NA | TRBJ2-7 | TRBV7-9 | CASRAGVPYEQYF | TGTGCCAGCCGGGCAGGGGTCCCCTACGAGCAGTACTTC
NA | NA | TRBJ1-5 | TRBV7-9 | CASSFVNQPQHF | TGTGCCAGCAGCTTTGTGAATCAGCCCCAGCATTTT
NA | TRBD1 | TRBJ1-6 | TRBV5-6 | CASGTGGYNSPLHF | TGTGCCAGCGGAACAGGGGGCTATAATTCACCCCTCCACTTT
NA | NA | TRBJ2-7 | TRBV4-1 | CASSQDWLQATYEQYF | TGCGCCAGCAGCCAAGATTGGCTACAGGCGACCTACGAGCAGTACTTC
NA | TRBD1 | TRBJ2-2 | TRBV7-9 | CASSQGTATNTGELFF | TGTGCCAGCAGCCAGGGGACAGCTACAAACACCGGGGAGCTGTTTTTT
NA | NA | TRBJ1-5 | TRBV27 | CASSFGGDSNQPQHF | TGTGCCAGCAGTTTTGGGGGGGATAGCAATCAGCCCCAGCATTTT
NA | NA | TRBJ2-1 | TRBV30 | CACTGYPYNEQFF | TGTGCCTGTACAGGGTACCCCTACAATGAGCAGTTCTTC
NA | NA | TRBJ1-3 | TRBV7-8 | CASSLARGAGNTIYF | TGTGCCAGCAGCTTAGCCAGAGGGGCTGGAAACACCATATATTTT
NA | TRBD1 | TRBJ1-1 | TRBV6-1 | CASSPRTGMNTEAFF | TGTGCCAGCAGTCCGCGGACAGGCATGAACACTGAAGCTTTCTTT
NA | NA | TRBJ2-1 | TRBV29-1 | CSVGGWSYNEQFF | TGCAGCGTTGGGGGTTGGTCCTACAATGAGCAGTTCTTC
few | NA | TRBJ1-1 | TRBV20-1 | CSARENMKAFF | TGCAGTGCTAGGGAAAATATGAAAGCTTTCTTT
NA | NA | TRBJ1-5 | TRBV19 | CASSIMGKGQPQHF | TGTGCCAGTAGTATTATGGGCAAGGGTCAGCCCCAGCATTTT